These 13 T cell receptor beta chains were sequenced from one sample in a study of blood T cells in healthy people across ages. Primers used in a second PCR of roughly 7 to 12 cycles were a sample-barcoded 5' primer and a J-beta primer mix. TCRdb passed the 5' RACE reads through MiXCR, listing each CDR3 protein once. The table includes about 2 million distinct CDR3 sequences, around half detected once. Sample: blood. Source of these receptors: a woman aged 35 to 49 in good health.

J is TRBJ2-5 and V is TRBV9; D possibly corresponds to TRBD2 (7 bases). Germline-derived CDR1 and CDR2 are SGDLS and YYNGEE. The length of the CDR3 is 17 residues. V lost 1 base, J lost 0 bases, and 16 bases lay in between. CDR3 sequence reads: CASSVPPGGPYQETQYF. Here the CDR3 DNA reads TGTGCCAGCAGCGTACCCCCCGGGGGGCCGTACCAAGAGACCCAGTACTTC.

This chain joins TRBV6-1 and TRBJ2-7; possibly TRBD1 for D (5 bases). CDR1 is MNHNS and CDR2 is SASEGT in the germline V gene. This CDR3 has 15 residues. V dropped 6 bases and J dropped 7 bases, with 22 bases sitting between them. CDR3: CASRHNGAGHNEQYF. As DNA, the CDR3 is TGTGCCAGCAGACACAATGGGGCAGGGCACAATGAGCAGTACTTC.

This clonotype has only a few counts. The chain employs TRBV4-3 and TRBJ2-1; D possibly matches TRBD1 or TRBD2 (6 bases each). Per germline, CDR1 LGHNA and CDR2 YSLEER. Deletions cut 0 bases from V and 14 bases from J, with 35 bases between. The CDR3 extends over 20 amino acids. Written as DNA, the CDR3 is TGCGCCAGCAGCCAAGACTTGGACGGGGGTCGTGCTACAGGGCCCCATAGGGAGTTCTTC. Protein: CASSQDLDGGRATGPHREFF.

This clonotype was detected only a few times. The rearrangement uses TRBV27 and TRBJ2-5; 8 bases align to TRBD1. Germline-derived CDR1 and CDR2 are MNHEY and SMNVEV (reference sequence). With 8 bases clipped from V and 4 bases from J, the junction kept 6 bases outside the gene matches. The length of the CDR3 is 13 residues. The CDR3 sequence: CASQGQGRETQYF. The CDR3 DNA reads TGTGCCAGCCAAGGACAGGGACGAGAGACCCAGTACTTC.

This sequence joins TRBV20-1 and TRBJ1-5, with no clear D. Looked up from germline, CDR1 is DFQATT and CDR2 is SNEGSKA (reference sequence). Trimming removed 5 bases at V and 4 bases at J, with 12 bases between. This CDR3 has 13 residues. The CDR3 is CSAPGPPNQPQHF. The DNA of the CDR3 is TGCAGTGCTCCTGGACCCCCGAATCAGCCCCAGCATTTT.

This clonotype was found a few times. The chain is built from TRBV29-1 and TRBJ1-2, with 9 bases fitting TRBD1. Germline V CDR1 and CDR2: SQVTM, ANQGSEA. The V gene end was trimmed by 0 bases and the J gene end by 3 bases; junction bases not matched to a gene: 5. The CDR3 has 15 amino acids. The DNA for the CDR3 is TGCAGCGTTGAAGATGGGACAGGGTCCTACTATGGCTACACCTTC. It translates to CSVEDGTGSYYGYTF. Using reference TRBV29-1 and TRBJ1-2 for the parts outside the CDR3, the full variable domain is SAVISQKPSRDICQRGTSLTIQCQVDSQVTMMFWYRQQPGQSLTLIATANQGSEATYESGFVIDKFPISRPNLTFSTLTVSNMSPEDSSIYLCSVEDGTGSYYGYTFGSGTRLTVV.

This clonotype was recorded once. The chain carries TRBV20-1 and TRBJ1-2; no reliable D call. CDR1 and CDR2 (germline): DFQATT, SNEGSKA (reference sequence). The CDR3 has 13 amino acids. Trimming cost V 6 bases and J 4 bases, with 15 bases left between them. The CDR3 protein is CSAHAGGTYGYTF. CDR3 bases: TGCAGTGCCCACGCCGGCGGAACCTATGGCTACACCTTC.

V usage is TRBV20-1 and J usage is TRBJ2-1; 10 bases align to TRBD2. With V trimmed by 6 bases and J by 12 bases, 20 bases remained unmatched. The CDR3 is 16 amino acids. Germline values: CDR1 DFQATT, CDR2 SNEGSKA (reference sequence). The CDR3 DNA sequence: TGCAGTGCAAAGCGGGGGGGAACTGTTATAGGTAGTGGGCAGTTCTTC. Amino acid sequence: CSAKRGGTVIGSGQFF.

The chain has TRBV21-1 and TRBJ2-5; TRBD2 is taken as the D call from the table, unchecked against the DNA. TRBV21-1 is a pseudogene. This CDR3 has 15 amino acids. CDR3 amino acids: CASSKETASGETQYF. The CDR3 DNA sequence: TGTGCCAGCAGCAAAGAGACGGCTAGCGGGGAGACCCAGTACTTC.

The rearrangement joins TRBV20-1 to TRBJ1-5, with 8 bases that match TRBD1. Germline CDR1 and CDR2: DFQATT and SNEGSKA (reference sequence). There are 14 residues in the CDR3. The junction had 12 bases not matched to a gene; V was cut back by 8 bases and J by 6 bases. CDR3 sequence: CSTLPQGAVQPQHF. CDR3 coding DNA: TGCAGTACCCTCCCCCAGGGGGCGGTTCAGCCCCAGCATTTT.

This clonotype was detected a few times. This sequence joins TRBV3-1 and TRBJ2-4; 11 bases are shared with TRBD1. The germline V gene encodes CDR1 LGHDT and CDR2 YNNKEL (reference sequence). This CDR3 comprises 17 residues. The junction had 14 bases not matched to a gene; V was cut back by 3 bases and J by 10 bases. In DNA, the CDR3 is TGTGCCAGCAGCCATAGGACAGGGGGCGCCGCGGTTGGGATTCAGTACTTC. This encodes CASSHRTGGAAVGIQYF.

This rearrangement joins TRBV7-6 to TRBJ2-7, with D possibly TRBD2 on 5 matching bases. Trimming removed 5 bases from V and 1 base from J, with 12 bases in between. The CDR3 has 14 amino acids. The germline gives CDR1 SGHVS, CDR2 FNYEAQ. The CDR3 nucleotides are TGTGCCAGCAGCGTGTTACGGGAATCCTACGAGCAGTACTTC. It yields the protein CASSVLRESYEQYF.

This clonotype was observed a handful of times. The J gene is TRBJ2-3, the V gene TRBV12-3 or TRBV12-4; 7 nucleotides match TRBD1. The CDR3 has 14 residues. The V and J ends lost 2 bases and 3 bases, in that order; junction bases with no gene match: 2. In DNA form, the CDR3 reads TGTGCCAGCAGTTTATTGGGACAGACAGATACGCAGTATTTT. Translation gives CASSLLGQTDTQYF.